The 3 T cell receptor beta chains reported below all come from one sample, sequenced in a study of siplizumab effects on memory and regulatory T cells. TCRdb keeps only in-frame clones here, not all; method: immunoSEQ multiplex PCR. The sample lists over 100,000 clones; approximately 90% were seen once. Source material: CD4+ T cells sorted from blood. These receptors were obtained from a human donor in good health.

In its sample, this clone was seen a few times. The CDR3 here is CASSQSGGRGLVNKNIQYF. CDR3 sequence (DNA): TGCGCCAGCAGCCAGTCAGGGGGGAGGGGACTAGTTAACAAAAACATTCAGTACTTC. The chain joins TRBV4-1 to TRBJ2-4, with D tentatively TRBD2 (8 bases). In germline, CDR1 is MGHRA, CDR2 YSYEKL. CDR3 length: 19 residues. Between the trimmed V and J ends, which lost 3 bases and 3 bases, there was a span of 24 bases.

This chain connects TRBV18 to TRBJ2-7, with D unresolved. The CDR3 length is 12 residues. CDR1 KGHSH and CDR2 LQKENI come from the germline V gene. Trimming left V 3 bases short and J 4 bases short, with 7 bases between. The CDR3 coding sequence is TGTGCCAGCTCACCGGGCAGATACGAGCAGTACTTC. Residues: CASSPGRYEQYF.

The gene calls are TRBV21-1 and TRBJ2-7; the D segment call TRBD1 is taken from the table without a DNA check. TRBV21-1 is a documented pseudogene. The CDR3 length is 16 residues. The chain's CDR3 is CASSPLKRQVSYEQYF. Written as DNA, the CDR3 is TGTGCCAGCAGCCCCTTAAAGAGACAAGTTTCCTACGAGCAGTACTTC.